Below, 24 T cell receptor beta chains from the same sample are listed, as sequenced in a study of blood T cell repertoires in COVID-19. Method: immunoSEQ multiplex PCR; TCRdb's copy keeps in-frame clones and lacks some. The data hold 200,000 or so clones, with almost 80% observed a single time. The specimen sequenced was peripheral blood. The receptors here all came from a man in his sixties with active or convalescent COVID-19.

V and J are TRBV5-1 and TRBJ2-5, with TRBD1 matching 7 bases. Germline assignment: CDR1 SGHRS and CDR2 YFSETQ. V dropped 9 bases and J dropped 1; count of bases not matched to a gene: 9. CDR3 length: 14 amino acids. CDR3 DNA sequence: TGCGCCACCGCGATAGACAGGGCCCAAGAGACCCAGTACTTC. Translated, it gives CATAIDRAQETQYF.

The CDR3 region is CASSLRGGGSTDTQYF. DNA for the CDR3: TGTGCCAGCAGCCTTAGAGGCGGGGGGAGCACAGATACGCAGTATTTT. The V call is TRBV7-9, the J call TRBJ2-3; 8 positions match TRBD2. This CDR3 comprises 16 residues. The V segment lost 5 bases and the J segment 0 bases; nucleotides outside the gene matches: 7. Germline CDR1 and CDR2: SEHNR and FQNEAQ (reference sequence).

CDR3 residues: CASSSGQGGSYEQYF. DNA for the CDR3: TGTGCCAGCAGCTCGGGACAGGGGGGATCCTACGAGCAGTACTTC. The chain uses TRBV5-4 and TRBJ2-7; 11 nucleotides match TRBD1. V shed 3 bases, J shed 1 base, and the junction held 3 bases outside the gene matches. In germline, CDR1 is SGHNT, CDR2 YYREEE (reference sequence). This CDR3 spans 15 amino acids.

As DNA, the CDR3 is TGCAGTGCCCGTAGAGCTGAAGCTTTCTTT. Translated: CSARRAEAFF. The chain has TRBV20-1 and TRBJ1-1, with unresolved D. Germline values: CDR1 DFQATT, CDR2 SNEGSKA (reference sequence). V dropped 6 bases and J dropped 6 bases, with 8 bases sitting between them. This CDR3 contains 10 residues.

This chain connects TRBV20-1 to TRBJ2-7; D is possibly TRBD2 (5 bases). The CDR3 extends over 20 amino acids. Germline loops: CDR1 DFQATT, CDR2 SNEGSKA (reference sequence). Deletions cut 3 bases from V and 0 bases from J, with 30 bases between. In DNA, the CDR3 is TGCAGTGCTAGTGACTGGACTGGCACTGAGGGTATTCCAAACTCCTACGAGCAGTACTTC. Encoded protein: CSASDWTGTEGIPNSYEQYF.

V usage is TRBV5-1 and J usage is TRBJ2-2, with 10 bases that match TRBD2. V lost 0 bases and J lost 3; bases outside the gene matches: 2. This CDR3 comprises 16 residues. Germline values: CDR1 SGHRS, CDR2 YFSETQ. The CDR3 bases are TGCGCCAGCAGCTTGGGACTAGCGGGTTACACCGGGGAGCTGTTTTTT. Amino acids: CASSLGLAGYTGELFF.

This clone was seen a handful of times. The V gene is TRBV3-1 (or the pseudogene TRBV3-2), the J gene TRBJ2-3; 7 bases agree with TRBD2. V gave up 0 bases and J gave up 2 bases; unmatched junction bases: 11. This CDR3 region has 18 residues. CDR1 and CDR2 from the germline V gene are LGHDT and YNNKEL (reference sequence). This chain's CDR3 is CASSQDRRTGGPTDTQYF. The CDR3 nucleotides read TGTGCCAGCAGCCAAGATAGAAGGACGGGAGGACCCACAGATACGCAGTATTTT.

V gene TRBV27 combines with J gene TRBJ2-1; 15 bases match TRBD2. V lost 4 bases, J lost 1 base, and 5 bases stayed unmatched. The CDR3 contains 18 residues. Germline CDR1 reads MNHEY; CDR2 reads SMNVEV (reference sequence). The CDR3 nucleotides are TGTGCCAGCAGTTCCGGGACTAGCGGGAGGTTTTCCTACAATGAGCAGTTCTTC. Translating gives CASSSGTSGRFSYNEQFF.

This clone occurred a few times. This rearrangement joins TRBV29-1 to TRBJ1-1; TRBD1 is a possible D gene (5 bases). This CDR3 region has 14 residues. Germline-derived CDR1 and CDR2 are SQVTM and ANQGSEA. V was shortened by 4 bases and J by 0 bases, with 12 bases between the two germline ends. CDR3: CSVGRAGMNTEAFF. The CDR3, as DNA: TGCAGCGTTGGGAGGGCAGGGATGAACACTGAAGCTTTCTTT.

The V gene is TRBV9, the J gene TRBJ2-7, with D possibly TRBD2 on 6 matching bases. The germline V and J ends were trimmed by 0 bases and 0 bases, with 10 bases remaining between them. CDR3 size: 15 residues. Germline V gene sequence: CDR1 SGDLS, CDR2 YYNGEE. The CDR3 bases are TGTGCCAGCAGCGTAGGGCGCGGGACCTCCTACGAGCAGTACTTC. Translation: CASSVGRGTSYEQYF.

This clone was seen a few times. The V gene is TRBV19, the J gene TRBJ2-2, with TRBD1 matching over 11 bases. The V gene's germline CDR1 is LNHDA and CDR2 SQIVND (reference sequence). This CDR3 is built from 17 residues. J was trimmed by 0 bases and V by 6 bases; bases with no gene match: 6. CDR3 residues: CASRGDRGSSNTGELFF. The CDR3 DNA reads TGTGCCAGTAGGGGGGACAGGGGGTCCTCGAACACCGGGGAGCTGTTTTTT. Full variable domain (remainder filled in from reference TRBV19 and TRBJ2-2): DGGITQSPKYLFRKEGQNVTLSCEQNLNHDAMYWYRQDPGQGLRLIYYSQIVNDFQKGDIAEGYSVSREKKESFPLTVTSAQKNPTAFYLCASRGDRGSSNTGELFFGEGSRLTVL.

The chain links TRBV5-1 to TRBJ2-3, with 11 bases lining up with TRBD2. V lost 5 bases to trimming and J lost 5 bases; unmatched junction nucleotides: 7. The CDR3 is 15 residues long. CDR1 is SGHRS, CDR2 YFSETQ, per germline. CDR3 region: CASSRSGRAGDTQYF. CDR3 in DNA: TGCGCCAGCAGTCGTAGCGGGAGGGCCGGAGATACGCAGTATTTT.

As concerns this clone: A read error may explain this, as a much larger clone is one base away. The chain has TRBV5-4 and TRBJ2-5; TRBD1 might be the D (6 bases). The germline gives CDR1 SGHNT, CDR2 YYREEE (reference sequence). The CDR3 is made up of 14 amino acids. Trimming left V 4 bases short and J 1 base short, with 11 bases between. The CDR3 DNA follows: TGTGCCAGCAGCACCTGGACAGCCCAAGAGACCCAGTACTTC. Its translation: CASSTWTAQETQYF.

This chain uses TRBV9 with TRBJ2-5; 9 nucleotides line up with TRBD1. In germline, CDR1 is SGDLS, CDR2 YYNGEE. Trimming at V came to 4 bases and at J to 2 bases, leaving 9 bases not matched to a gene. The CDR3 consists of 16 residues. The CDR3 region has the DNA TGTGCCAGCAGCTTTGGACAGGGGCCGCAACAAGAGACCCAGTACTTC. Translation gives CASSFGQGPQQETQYF.

As regards this clone: Possible read error: a much larger clone is one base away. The V and J genes are TRBV28 and TRBJ1-1; 7 bases are a match to TRBD1. This CDR3 region has 13 residues. Germline trimming cut 4 bases from V and 4 bases from J; bases unmatched to any gene: 3. Germline V gene data show CDR1 as MDHEN and CDR2 as SYDVKM. Here the CDR3 DNA reads TGTGCCAGCAGTTCGACAGGGCTCACTGAAGCTTTCTTT. Translation: CASSSTGLTEAFF.

V usage is TRBV19 and J usage is TRBJ1-1; no definite D call. Trimming removed 5 bases from V and 1 base from J, with 8 bases in between. Germline CDR1 and CDR2: LNHDA and SQIVND (reference sequence). This CDR3 spans 13 amino acids. CDR3 loop: CASSAQRNTEAFF. CDR3 coding DNA: TGTGCCAGTAGTGCACAGAGGAACACTGAAGCTTTCTTT.

The V gene is TRBV6-2 or TRBV6-3, the J gene TRBJ1-2; D gene unclear. Per germline, CDR1 MNHEY and CDR2 SVGEGT. V was cut by 2 bases and J by 1 base, with 17 bases left in between. The CDR3 has 17 residues. CDR3 nucleotide sequence: TGTGCCAGCAGTTACCCGTATTTGGGCGATCTTAACTATGGCTACACCTTC. Its translation is CASSYPYLGDLNYGYTF.

V gene TRBV5-1 combines with J gene TRBJ2-2; 10 positions match TRBD1. With 2 bases clipped from V and 7 bases from J, the junction kept 5 bases outside the gene matches. The CDR3 is made up of 15 amino acids. CDR1 and CDR2 (germline): SGHRS, YFSETQ. The CDR3: CASSFAGQGGGELFF. The DNA of the CDR3 is TGCGCCAGCAGCTTCGCCGGACAGGGGGGCGGGGAGCTGTTTTTT.

The chain recombines TRBV19 with TRBJ2-5; TRBD1 aligns across 10 bases. The CDR3 sequence is 15 residues long. V dropped 6 bases and J dropped 5; count of bases not matched to a gene: 9. The germline V gene has CDR1 LNHDA and CDR2 SQIVND (reference sequence). CDR3: CASSLGQGEGETQYF. In DNA, the CDR3 is TGTGCCAGTAGCCTCGGACAGGGGGAAGGGGAGACCCAGTACTTC.

V gene TRBV10-3 combines with J gene TRBJ1-4; D unclear. Trimming left V 6 bases short and J 6 bases short, with 11 bases between. The CDR3 covers 13 residues. Germline loops: CDR1 ENHRY, CDR2 SYGVKD. CDR3 protein: CAIRALRDEKLFF. As DNA, the CDR3 is TGTGCCATCAGAGCTCTGAGGGATGAAAAACTGTTTTTT.

CDR3 amino acids: CASSRLAGGSSYEQYF. CDR3 sequence (DNA): TGTGCCAGCAGTAGACTAGCGGGGGGGAGCTCCTACGAGCAGTACTTC. J is TRBJ2-7 and V is TRBV21-1; the table calls TRBD2, which could not be checked here. TRBV21-1 is reported as a pseudogene. The CDR3 sequence is 16 residues long.

The rearrangement links TRBV18 to TRBJ1-6; TRBD1 is a possible D gene (5 bases). CDR1 and CDR2 (germline): KGHSH, LQKENI. V was trimmed by 3 bases and J by 3 bases, leaving 9 bases between them. The CDR3 totals 15 residues. The chain's CDR3 is CASSPAGDYNSPLHF. CDR3 coding DNA: TGTGCCAGCTCACCTGCGGGGGACTATAATTCACCCCTCCACTTT.

The chain is built from TRBV6-2 or TRBV6-3 and TRBJ2-5; 10 nucleotides align to TRBD1. Germline V gene data show CDR1 as MNHEY and CDR2 as SVGEGT. CDR3 size: 15 residues. Trimming took 8 bases from V and 4 from J; bases not matched to a gene: 10. The CDR3: CASRPGQGLSETQYF. CDR3 coding DNA: TGTGCCAGCCGCCCGGGACAGGGGCTGTCAGAGACCCAGTACTTC.

This clone has just a few counts. The chain recombines TRBV3-1 (or the pseudogene TRBV3-2) with TRBJ2-7; 9 nucleotides align to TRBD2. This CDR3 comprises 16 residues. The V gene end was trimmed by 3 bases and the J gene end by 5 bases; junction bases not matched to a gene: 11. Germline values: CDR1 LGHDT, CDR2 YNNKEL (reference sequence). This chain's CDR3 is CASSHSFSGSLDEQYF. CDR3 in DNA: TGTGCCAGCAGCCACTCTTTTAGCGGGAGTCTGGACGAGCAGTACTTC.